This entry lists 5 T cell receptor beta chains sequenced from one sample in a study of blood T cell repertoires in COVID-19. The method was immunoSEQ multiplex PCR; TCRdb's version includes in-frame clones alone and lacks a portion of them. The sample lists roughly 300,000 clones; roughly 90% were seen once. The source material was peripheral blood. All receptors come from a woman aged 30 to 39 with COVID-19, enrolled during active disease.

This clone was seen once. The chain couples TRBV25-1 to TRBJ1-2; 7 nucleotides align to TRBD1. The V segment lost 0 bases and the J segment 7 bases; nucleotides outside the gene matches: 11. Germline V CDR1 and CDR2: MGHDK, SYGVNS. The CDR3 is 16 amino acids. The CDR3 spells CASSEYGREGARGYTF. In DNA, the CDR3 is TGTGCCAGCAGTGAATACGGGCGCGAGGGGGCGCGTGGCTACACCTTC.

The chain uses TRBV7-9 and TRBJ2-1; 10 bases map to TRBD2. Germline assignment: CDR1 SEHNR and CDR2 FQNEAQ (reference sequence). The V segment lost 0 bases and the J segment 8 bases; nucleotides outside the gene matches: 4. This CDR3 spans 15 amino acids. CDR3 DNA sequence: TGTGCCAGCAGCTTAGCTGGGACTAGCGTGCATGAGCAGTTCTTC. Translating gives CASSLAGTSVHEQFF.

The gene calls are TRBV21-1 and TRBJ2-4; TRBD2, the table's D call, lacks a check against the DNA. TRBV21-1 is shown as a pseudogene. This CDR3 contains 16 residues. The CDR3 DNA follows: TGTGCCAGCAGCAAAGGGGTGAGCGTAGCCAAAAACATTCAGTACTTC. This encodes CASSKGVSVAKNIQYF.

This chain links TRBV5-6 with TRBJ1-2, with D tentatively TRBD1 (6 bases). Germline CDR1 SGHDT, CDR2 YYEEEE. The CDR3 extends over 14 amino acids. V lost 5 bases, J lost 4 bases, and 15 bases lay in between. For the CDR3, the DNA is TGTGCCAGCAGACCTGGACAGAGCCTCTATGGCTACACCTTC. As protein: CASRPGQSLYGYTF.

V is TRBV10-3 and J is TRBJ2-1; D not certain. The V gene lost 2 bases and the J gene lost 0 bases, with 5 bases spanning the gap. The germline CDR1 and CDR2 sequences are ENHRY and SYGVKD. The CDR3 sequence is 14 residues long. The CDR3, as DNA: TGTGCCATCAGTGAGGACTCCTCCTACAATGAGCAGTTCTTC. Translating gives CAISEDSSYNEQFF.